Each of the 18 T cell receptor beta chains below was sequenced from the same sample in a study of T cell changes during pregnancy in multiple sclerosis. Profiling relied on immunoSEQ multiplex PCR, and the TCRdb table lists in-frame clones only, not all of them. The sample has around 40,000 clones; 91% are singletons. The starting material was CD4+ T cells from peripheral blood mononuclear cells, obtained in the second trimester of pregnancy. The receptors were sampled from a female donor in good health, enrolled as a control in a pregnancy study.

The chain carries TRBV19 and TRBJ2-2, with 8 positions matching TRBD1. This CDR3 is 20 amino acids long. V shed 5 bases and J 6 bases; nucleotides not matched to a gene: 23. Germline V gene sequence: CDR1 LNHDA, CDR2 SQIVND (reference sequence). CDR3 sequence (DNA): TGTGCCAGTAGTTCCCCACGGCGGGACAGGACGAGCCCTGGCGCCGGGGAGCTGTTTTTT. Protein: CASSSPRRDRTSPGAGELFF.

The chain joins TRBV4-2 to TRBJ2-6, with TRBD2 matching over 9 bases. J lost 0 bases, V lost 0 bases, and 12 bases had no gene match. CDR1 is LGHNA and CDR2 is YNFKEQ in the germline V gene. This CDR3 comprises 21 residues. CDR3 residues: CASSQDRIAGVGFSGANVLTF. In nucleotides, the CDR3 is TGTGCCAGCAGCCAAGATCGGATAGCGGGAGTGGGGTTCTCTGGGGCCAACGTCCTGACTTTC.

This chain joins TRBV7-9 and TRBJ2-3; 10 bases map to TRBD2. CDR1 is SEHNR and CDR2 is FQNEAQ in the germline V gene (reference sequence). The CDR3 length is 14 residues. Trimming took 3 bases from V and 10 from J; bases not matched to a gene: 7. The CDR3 region is CASSFSGGEPPQYF. DNA for the CDR3: TGTGCCAGCAGCTTCAGCGGGGGGGAACCGCCGCAGTATTTT.

The chain combines TRBV7-2 with TRBJ2-4; D is unclear. Trimming removed 4 bases from V and 5 bases from J, with 15 bases in between. Germline loops: CDR1 SGHTA, CDR2 FQGNSA. The CDR3 length is 15 residues. The CDR3, as DNA: TGTGCCAGCAGCTCGCGCGCCGGTGGGCAAAACATTCAGTACTTC. Residues: CASSSRAGGQNIQYF.

This clone was counted only a few times. The chain carries TRBV7-9 and TRBJ1-2; no clear D. The CDR3 consists of 14 residues. V lost 0 bases to trimming and J lost 0 bases, with 5 bases between them. The V gene's germline CDR1 is SEHNR and CDR2 FQNEAQ (reference sequence). The DNA for the CDR3 is TGTGCCAGCAGCTTAGCGGCGGCTAACTATGGCTACACCTTC. Translating it yields CASSLAAANYGYTF.

The V gene is TRBV5-4, the J gene TRBJ2-4, with TRBD1 as a possible D gene (6 bases). The CDR3 loop spans 16 amino acids. The V gene's germline CDR1 is SGHNT and CDR2 YYREEE (reference sequence). V shed 0 bases and J shed 3 bases, with 13 bases lying between them. The CDR3 loop reads CASSLGGGIDKNIQYF. The CDR3 DNA reads TGTGCCAGCAGCTTGGGTGGGGGCATCGACAAAAACATTCAGTACTTC.

As concerns this clone: A junction end diverges from the germline sequence, so it may reflect a read error. This chain uses TRBV6-1 with TRBJ2-3; weak D call: TRBD1 (5 bases). Germline values: CDR1 MNHNS, CDR2 SASEGT. The CDR3 spans 14 residues. The CDR3: CASREGHSTDTQYF. CDR3 nucleotides: TGTGCCAGCAGGGAAGGACACTCCACAGATACGCAGTATTTT.

In this sample, this clone turned up a few times. The chain is built from TRBV25-1 and TRBJ1-1; no clear D gene. V lost 8 bases and J lost 7, with 11 bases in between. The CDR3 spans 11 residues. Germline V gene sequence: CDR1 MGHDK, CDR2 SYGVNS. The CDR3 is CASRLYSEAFF. The CDR3 nucleotides read TGTGCCAGCCGTTTGTACAGTGAAGCTTTCTTT.

This chain joins TRBV5-6 and TRBJ2-7; no reliable D call. Germline assignment: CDR1 SGHDT and CDR2 YYEEEE. The CDR3 length is 15 residues. V lost 3 bases to trimming and J lost 0 bases, with 13 bases between them. The CDR3 DNA reads as TGTGCCAGCAGCTCCGGGTTCTACAACTCCTACGAGCAGTACTTC. Amino acids: CASSSGFYNSYEQYF.

This chain joins TRBV7-8 and TRBJ2-7; 9 nucleotides match TRBD2. The germline V gene has CDR1 SGHVS and CDR2 FQNEAQ. This CDR3 has 15 amino acids. Trimming removed 6 bases from V and 3 bases from J; junction bases left unmatched: 9. In DNA, the CDR3 is TGTGCCAGCAGGCTTCGCGGGGGGGCCAACTACGAGCAGTACTTC. This encodes CASRLRGGANYEQYF.

The chain uses TRBV2 and TRBJ2-3; possible D gene TRBD2, 6 bases. This CDR3 has 15 residues. Trimming cost V 5 bases and J 6 bases, with 18 bases left between them. Germline V CDR1 and CDR2: SNHLY, FYNNEI. CDR3 region: CASSQTRIGSDTQYF. The CDR3 DNA is TGTGCCAGCAGTCAGACTAGAATCGGATCCGATACGCAGTATTTT.

The rearrangement links TRBV18 to TRBJ2-7, with TRBD1 matching over 9 bases. V was pared by 3 bases and J by 4 bases, with 4 bases of the junction left unmatched. Germline V gene sequence: CDR1 KGHSH, CDR2 LQKENI. The CDR3 consists of 14 residues. For the CDR3, the DNA is TGTGCCAGCTCACCCGGGACAGGGAAATACGAGCAGTACTTC. Its translation is CASSPGTGKYEQYF.

The count of this clone is one. The chain recombines TRBV7-3 with TRBJ2-2; D possibly corresponds to TRBD2 (5 bases). V lost 1 base and J 7 bases, leaving 10 bases between the germline ends. The CDR3 runs to 14 residues. Germline CDR1 SGHTA, CDR2 FQGTGA. CDR3 nucleotides: TGTGCCAGCAGCTTAAAGACTAACCGCGGGGAGCTGTTTTTT. Residues: CASSLKTNRGELFF.

The chain combines TRBV6-5 with TRBJ2-5; 9 nucleotides match TRBD2. Looked up from germline, CDR1 is MNHEY and CDR2 is SVGAGI. Germline trimming cut 5 bases from V and 4 bases from J; bases unmatched to any gene: 5. This CDR3 is built from 14 residues. For the CDR3, the DNA is TGTGCCAGCAGTCTGACTAGCGGAGGAGAGACCCAGTACTTC. It is translated as CASSLTSGGETQYF.

CDR3 sequence: CASSRDSEAFF. DNA for the CDR3: TGTGCCAGCAGCCGGGACAGTGAAGCTTTCTTT. The V and J genes are TRBV5-8 and TRBJ1-1; TRBD1 aligns across 7 bases. The CDR3 is 11 residues long. Germline values: CDR1 SGHTS, CDR2 YDEGEE. The V gene end was trimmed by 4 bases and the J gene end by 7 bases; junction bases not matched to a gene: 1.

The chain combines TRBV19 with TRBJ2-4, with D possibly being TRBD1 (5 bases). Germline-derived CDR1 and CDR2 are LNHDA and SQIVND (reference sequence). CDR3 length equals 15 residues. Trimming removed 2 bases from V and 6 bases from J, with 14 bases in between. As DNA, the CDR3 is TGTGCCAGTAGTATAAGGGGTCAGGGTGGAAACATTCAGTACTTC. It is translated as CASSIRGQGGNIQYF.

The gene calls are TRBV5-1 and TRBJ2-3, with 9 positions matching TRBD2. CDR3 size: 17 residues. Germline-derived CDR1 and CDR2 are SGHRS and YFSETQ. Trimming at V came to 4 bases and at J to 0 bases, leaving 9 bases not matched to a gene. As DNA, the CDR3 is TGCGCCAGCAGCCCTATGAAGACTAGCGGCAGCACAGATACGCAGTATTTT. Translation: CASSPMKTSGSTDTQYF. The variable domain in full, with the rest retrieved from reference TRBV5-1 and TRBJ2-3, is KAGVTQTPRYLIKTRGQQVTLSCSPISGHRSVSWYQQTPGQGLQFLFEYFSETQRNKGNFPGRFSGRQFSNSRSEMNVSTLELGDSALYLCASSPMKTSGSTDTQYFGPGTRLTVL.

This clone was detected only a few times. The V call is TRBV5-1, the J call TRBJ2-2; TRBD1 aligns across 8 bases. The CDR3 has 14 amino acids. The germline V gene encodes CDR1 SGHRS and CDR2 YFSETQ. V trimming: 5 bases; J trimming: 2 bases; junction bases outside the gene matches: 2. CDR3 sequence reads: CASRGQVNTGELFF. CDR3 in DNA: TGCGCCAGCAGGGGACAGGTTAACACCGGGGAGCTGTTTTTT.